The T cell receptor beta chain described here comes from a study of post-analysis software for immune sequencing data. Study-level findings and limits: TRBV segments more frequent in patients than in controls numbered five and included TRBV5-6, TRBV5-1 and TRBV20-1.

Trimming took off 4 bases at V and 8 bases at J, with 14 bases between the two ends. Germline CDR1 and CDR2: LGHNA and YNFKEQ. The CDR3 extends over 13 amino acids. In its sample, this clonotype was seen once. What it binds is not known. TCR beta cDNA libraries included unique molecular identifiers. TCRdb re-analysed the PCR reads in MiXCR, keeping a single row per CDR3 protein. The data show hundreds of thousands of distinct CDR3 sequences, roughly three fifths seen once. This chain links TRBV4-2 with TRBJ1-2; no firm D call. This sequence originates from a girl aged 2 to 9 with multiple sclerosis. What was sequenced was blood. The CDR3 region has the DNA TGTGCCAGCAGCCTAAAGATGGGAAACGGCTACACCTTC. Translation gives CASSLKMGNGYTF.